This T cell receptor (beta chain) was captured by sequencing in a study of blood T cells in healthy people across ages (dated by TCRdb to between 2015 and 2017). With regard to the full study: In model experiments, template switching captured about one uniquely barcoded TCR beta cDNA molecule for every two T cells. The donors were divided into four age groups: young (average about 15 years), middle-aged (approximately 39), aged (about 60) and long-lived (about 79). To track age-related changes in TCR beta repertoire diversity, the study relied on deep sequencing normalized with unique cDNA molecular identifiers. For two donors (one aged 18 to 29 and one aged 80 or older), the study analyzed two additional independent replicas of 1 million unique cDNA reads from the same blood draw. To avoid experimental bias, donors of different ages were spread randomly across the sequencing lanes. Results the study describes overall, beyond this receptor: Because profiling used bulk unsorted PBMCs, naive and antigen-experienced compartments could not be compared conclusively. Because donor CMV infection status was unknown, age-related changes in expanded clonotypes were potentially confounded. Estimates of total diversity based on one million sequenced T cells were regarded as lower bounds and as underestimates. Compared with the aged group, the long-lived group had more naive CD4+ T cells, fewer expanded clones and increased TCR diversity, a pattern suggesting age selection. Observed TCR beta diversity correlated strongly with the percentage of naive T cells measured by flow cytometry. Observed TCR beta diversity per million T cells fell roughly linearly with age, and a significant reduction was already apparent by age around 40.

A note on this clonotype: This clone's antigen is unknown. No clone much larger than this one lies a single base away; base qualities are absent.

Libraries were made using 5' RACE. Sequencing took place on an Illumina HiSeq 2500. A second roughly 6 to 11 cycle PCR used a sample-barcoded 5' primer and a J-beta primer mix. A unique molecular identifier was introduced onto each TCR beta cDNA molecule by a template-switch 5' adaptor carrying 12 random nucleotides. Each sample yielded at least 2.5 million CDR3-containing paired-end reads. First-strand cDNA was synthesized from all RNA with the Mint cDNA synthesis kit, primed by a TRBC-specific oligonucleotide. After uracil-DNA glycosylase treatment, a first 18-cycle PCR used universal primers M1SS and BC2_uni_R on all cDNA. In the source study's methods: For normalization, 1 million high-quality reads, each with a distinct molecular identifier, were randomly selected from each sample. Reads sharing molecular identifiers were discarded rather than binned into consensus sequences. MiTCR, set to a Q25 quality threshold and the strictest error-elimination algorithm, was used for CDR3 identification, clonotype clustering and error correction. A nonparametric unseen species model with Euler transformation was used to estimate a lower bound on total TCR beta diversity. TCRdb handled the public reads itself, with Q25 trimming in fastp and clone calling in MiXCR, and kept productive beta chains. CDR3 protein duplicates are merged, each entry listing the most common genes and DNA. For this entry, the V and J calls and clone size follow TCRdb and not the study's own pipeline. The sample table shows about 780,000 distinct CDR3 sequences, and around 62% are seen once. The ten largest clones take up 25% to 35% of the sample.

The roughly 37 donors, aged about 6 to 100 years, were systemically healthy Caucasian individuals from Russia. Each donor gave roughly 11 milliliters of peripheral blood, drawn into EDTA-treated Vacutainer tubes. Ficoll-Paque density-gradient centrifugation was used to isolate PBMCs, with at least 6.5 million per sample. Total RNA was extracted from PBMCs with Trizol reagent, with at least 6 micrograms obtained per sample. For every donor, flow cytometry on a PBMC aliquot measured the percentage of naive CD45RAhigh/CD27high T cells. V sheds 4 bases and J sheds 6 bases, leaving 12 bases between their ends. According to the germline V gene (reference sequence), CDR1 reads MNHEY and CDR2 reads SMNVEV. Its CDR3 holds 13 amino acids, cysteine through phenylalanine. The kept DNA is CDR3 alone, 39 bases in frame from the first base.

Sequenced sample: blood. This receptor chain uses TRBV27 and TRBJ1-1, with TRBD1 perhaps the D gene, on 6 matching bases. The sequence was collected from a man aged 25 to 45 in good health. The nucleotide sequence reads TGTGCCAGCAGTTATCGAGGGGGAGCTGAAGCTTTCTTT. Its protein product is CASSYRGGAEAFF.